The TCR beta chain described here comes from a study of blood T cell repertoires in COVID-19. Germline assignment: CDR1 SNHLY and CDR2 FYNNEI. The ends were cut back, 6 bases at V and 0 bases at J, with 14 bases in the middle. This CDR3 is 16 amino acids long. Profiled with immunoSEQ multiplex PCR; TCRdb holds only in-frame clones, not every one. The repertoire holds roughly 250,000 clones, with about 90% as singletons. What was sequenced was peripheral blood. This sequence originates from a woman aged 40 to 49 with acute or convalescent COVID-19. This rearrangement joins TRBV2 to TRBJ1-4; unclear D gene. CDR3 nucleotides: TGTGCCAGCAGAGGTAGTGGAGGATCAACTAATGAAAAACTGTTTTTT. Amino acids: CASRGSGGSTNEKLFF.